These 24 T cell receptor beta chains were sequenced from one sample in a study of blood T cell repertoires in COVID-19. TCRdb's table, derived via immunoSEQ multiplex PCR, lists solely in-frame clones and lacks some. This sample has some 220,000 clones, with around four fifths found just once. The source material was peripheral blood. These receptors were collected from a woman aged 55-69 years with active or convalescent COVID-19.

The chain combines TRBV19 with TRBJ1-2, with 8 bases fitting TRBD1. The CDR3 covers 15 residues. Germline loops: CDR1 LNHDA, CDR2 SQIVND (reference sequence). The V gene end was trimmed by 4 bases and the J gene end by 1 base; junction bases not matched to a gene: 5. The DNA of the CDR3 is TGTGCCAGTAGTACAGGGGGCAGCGTTAACTATGGCTACACCTTC. It translates to CASSTGGSVNYGYTF.

The chain is built from TRBV6-2 or TRBV6-3 and TRBJ1-4; 7 positions match TRBD1. The CDR3 has 15 residues. Trimming removed 5 bases from V and 2 bases from J; junction bases left unmatched: 5. Germline CDR1 MNHEY, CDR2 SVGEGT. For the CDR3, the DNA is TGTGCCAGCAGTCCAGGGGGTCCCACTAATGAAAAACTGTTTTTT. Translating it yields CASSPGGPTNEKLFF.

J is TRBJ1-4 and V is TRBV7-9; the D gene is possibly TRBD1 (6 bases). Germline V lookup: CDR1 SEHNR, CDR2 FQNEAQ (reference sequence). The CDR3 loop spans 15 amino acids. The V and J ends lost 1 base and 3 bases respectively, with 9 bases between them. Here the CDR3 reads CASSLGGGSNEKLFF. The CDR3 DNA reads as TGTGCCAGCAGCTTAGGAGGGGGTTCTAATGAAAAACTGTTTTTT.

The rearrangement joins TRBV4-1 to TRBJ1-4; D uncertain. The CDR3 runs 14 residues. Germline V lookup: CDR1 MGHRA, CDR2 YSYEKL. Trimming stripped 4 bases from V and 0 bases from J, with 6 bases between. The CDR3 DNA follows: TGCGCCAGCAGCCCGACACCAACTAATGAAAAACTGTTTTTT. Translation: CASSPTPTNEKLFF.

The V call is TRBV15, the J call TRBJ2-3, with D perhaps TRBD1 (5 bases). Deletions cut 0 bases from V and 2 bases from J, with 12 bases between. Germline CDR1 LNHNV, CDR2 YYDKDF (reference sequence). The CDR3 is 16 residues long. The CDR3 DNA reads TGTGCCACCAGCAGAGATCGGCAGGGTTTCACAGATACGCAGTATTTT. Translating gives CATSRDRQGFTDTQYF.

This clone was counted a few times. The CDR3 here is CASRQDGNYGYTF. CDR3 nucleotides: TGTGCCAGCAGACAGGACGGTAACTATGGCTACACCTTC. The chain is built from TRBV6-5 and TRBJ1-2; D may be TRBD1 (5 bases). Deletions cut 6 bases from V and 1 base from J, with 9 bases between. The CDR3 covers 13 residues. The germline V gene encodes CDR1 MNHEY and CDR2 SVGAGI.

The chain carries TRBV5-8 and TRBJ2-2; TRBD1 agrees at 8 bases. The CDR3 loop spans 15 amino acids. With V trimmed by 2 bases and J by 4 bases, 4 bases remained unmatched. Germline V gives CDR1 SGHTS, CDR2 YDEGEE. The CDR3 DNA sequence: TGTGCCAGCAGCTTACAGGGGGGCGTCACCGGGGAGCTGTTTTTT. Protein: CASSLQGGVTGELFF.

The genes are TRBV5-1 and TRBJ2-5; TRBD2 matches at 9 bases. V shed 4 bases and J 1 base; nucleotides not matched to a gene: 8. The CDR3 is 16 residues long. Germline-derived CDR1 and CDR2 are SGHRS and YFSETQ. CDR3 sequence: CASSNAGGPPQETQYF. CDR3 nucleotide sequence: TGCGCCAGCAGCAACGCGGGGGGGCCCCCCCAAGAGACCCAGTACTTC.

This sequence joins TRBV10-1 and TRBJ2-7; TRBD2 is a possible D gene (5 bases). Trimming took off 4 bases at V and 2 bases at J, with 9 bases between the two ends. The CDR3 contains 13 residues. Germline V lookup: CDR1 WNHNN, CDR2 SYGVQD (reference sequence). The DNA for the CDR3 is TGCGCCAGCAGTGGAAGCGGAACCTACGAGCAGTACTTC. Encoded protein: CASSGSGTYEQYF.

The chain joins TRBV18 to TRBJ1-3, with a weak D call TRBD1 (5 bases). Trimming took 3 bases from V and 3 from J, leaving 15 bases between them. Germline lookup yields CDR1 KGHSH and CDR2 LQKENI. The CDR3 runs 16 residues. For the CDR3, the DNA is TGTGCCAGCTCACCTTGGCGGGGCAGAGGTGGAAACACCATATATTTT. Translation: CASSPWRGRGGNTIYF.

V usage is TRBV30 and J usage is TRBJ1-2; D call uncertain. V was pared by 0 bases and J by 7 bases, with 21 bases between. The CDR3 is 16 amino acids. Germline CDR1 reads GTSNPN; CDR2 reads SVGIG (reference sequence). Here the CDR3 DNA reads TGTGCCTGGAGTGTAAGGCTGGCCCCCCTAGAGGCTGGCTACACCTTC. Its translation: CAWSVRLAPLEAGYTF.

The chain joins TRBV27 to TRBJ2-6; no definite D call. CDR1 is MNHEY, CDR2 SMNVEV, per germline (reference sequence). Trimming left V 6 bases short and J 1 base short, with 10 bases between. The length of the CDR3 is 15 residues. The CDR3 DNA follows: TGTGCCAGCAGCACCACATTTTCTGGGGCCAACGTCCTGACTTTC. Amino acid sequence: CASSTTFSGANVLTF.

The chain links TRBV5-1 to TRBJ1-1; 7 bases agree with TRBD1. The CDR3 runs 14 residues. Trimming at V came to 0 bases and at J to 5 bases, leaving 4 bases not matched to a gene. Germline V gives CDR1 SGHRS, CDR2 YFSETQ. CDR3 coding DNA: TGCGCCAGCAGCTTGGACGCAGGGGGGACTGAAGCTTTCTTT. It codes for CASSLDAGGTEAFF.

V is TRBV9 and J is TRBJ1-4; 10 bases fit TRBD1. Germline CDR1 reads SGDLS; CDR2 reads YYNGEE. The CDR3 sequence is 16 residues long. V dropped 2 bases and J dropped 2; count of bases not matched to a gene: 3. This CDR3 is CASSVGQGGTNEKLFF. CDR3 nucleotide sequence: TGTGCCAGCAGCGTCGGACAGGGGGGTACTAATGAAAAACTGTTTTTT.

The chain is built from TRBV7-9 and TRBJ2-7, with 7 bases aligning to TRBD2. With V trimmed by 5 bases and J by 4 bases, 14 bases remained unmatched. The CDR3 contains 16 residues. Per germline, CDR1 SEHNR and CDR2 FQNEAQ (reference sequence). CDR3 nucleotides: TGTGCCAGCAGCCCCGCGGAGCTGGCGGGAGTTTACGAGCAGTACTTC. Translated: CASSPAELAGVYEQYF.

This clone has at least ten counts. The chain uses TRBV6-1 and TRBJ1-3; D is undetermined. The germline V gene encodes CDR1 MNHNS and CDR2 SASEGT. The CDR3 extends over 14 amino acids. Trimming removed 1 base from V and 0 bases from J, with 4 bases in between. CDR3 region: CASSEGSSGNTIYF. The CDR3, as DNA: TGTGCCAGCAGTGAAGGGAGCTCTGGAAACACCATATATTTT.

The chain recombines TRBV4-2 with TRBJ1-4, with D possibly being TRBD1 (6 bases). The length of the CDR3 is 15 residues. Looked up from germline, CDR1 is LGHNA and CDR2 is YNFKEQ. V was clipped by 0 bases and J by 8 bases, with 13 bases between them. CDR3 sequence: CASSQDPGGREKLFF. In DNA form, the CDR3 reads TGTGCCAGCAGCCAAGATCCGGGGGGCCGCGAAAAACTGTTTTTT.

The rearrangement uses TRBV29-1 and TRBJ1-1, with D perhaps matching TRBD1 (5 bases). Between the trimmed V and J ends, which lost 0 bases and 10 bases, there was a span of 12 bases. The CDR3 runs 12 residues. Germline V lookup: CDR1 SQVTM, CDR2 ANQGSEA. CDR3 region: CSVEEGRRGAFF. Here the CDR3 DNA reads TGCAGCGTTGAAGAAGGGAGGAGGGGAGCTTTCTTT. The full variable domain, in which reference TRBV29-1 and TRBJ1-1 provide the parts outside the CDR3, is SAVISQKPSRDICQRGTSLTIQCQVDSQVTMMFWYRQQPGQSLTLIATANQGSEATYESGFVIDKFPISRPNLTFSTLTVSNMSPEDSSIYLCSVEEGRRGAFFGQGTRLTVV.

This chain links TRBV7-9 with TRBJ2-5; D ambiguous. Trimming shortened V by 5 bases and J by 1 base, and 8 bases separated the two germline ends. From germline, CDR1 is SEHNR and CDR2 FQNEAQ (reference sequence). The CDR3 sequence is 13 residues long. The CDR3 reads CASSRHPQETQYF. In DNA, the CDR3 is TGTGCCAGCAGCCGACATCCCCAAGAGACCCAGTACTTC.

With regard to this clone: At one end, the junction sequence differs from germline, possibly due to a read error. The rearrangement joins TRBV3-1 (or the pseudogene TRBV3-2) to TRBJ1-3; TRBD1 matches at 7 bases. The CDR3 is made up of 18 amino acids. Per the germline V gene, CDR1 is LGHDT and CDR2 is YNNKEL (reference sequence). The CDR3 bases are TGTGCCAGCAGTCAAGGGGGCCTCGGAGGGGTCTCTGGAAACACCATATATTTT. Translating it yields CASSQGGLGGVSGNTIYF.

This clone was observed a handful of times. The chain uses TRBV10-2 and TRBJ1-2, with D perhaps matching TRBD1 (6 bases). Germline lookup yields CDR1 WSHSY and CDR2 SAAADI. The V end was cut by 7 bases, the J end by 4 bases, with 13 bases between. The CDR3 consists of 13 residues. CDR3 DNA: TGCGCCAGCACTCCGGACAGCTCCTATGGCTACACCTTC. Translating gives CASTPDSSYGYTF.

The chain recombines TRBV5-6 with TRBJ2-5; perhaps TRBD1 as D (5 bases). V lost 0 bases, J lost 2 bases, and 5 bases lay in between. The CDR3 totals 13 residues. Germline values: CDR1 SGHDT, CDR2 YYEEEE. CDR3 region: CASSLDRQETQYF. The CDR3 nucleotides are TGTGCCAGCAGCTTGGACAGGCAAGAGACCCAGTACTTC.

The chain couples TRBV28 to TRBJ2-3; D is unresolved. There are 14 residues in the CDR3. The germline V and J ends were trimmed by 4 bases and 0 bases, with 8 bases remaining between them. Germline CDR1 MDHEN, CDR2 SYDVKM. CDR3 DNA: TGTGCCAGCAGTTGGGCAGATAGCACAGATACGCAGTATTTT. Protein sequence: CASSWADSTDTQYF.

The chain combines TRBV7-9 with TRBJ2-6, with a possible D match to TRBD1 (6 bases). Germline V gene lookup returns CDR1 SEHNR and CDR2 FQNEAQ (reference sequence). Trimming stripped 7 bases from V and 4 bases from J, with 14 bases between. The CDR3 contains 15 residues. CDR3 DNA sequence: TGTGCCAGCAAGCGGCAGGGGACCGGGGCCAACGTCCTGACTTTC. Translation gives CASKRQGTGANVLTF.